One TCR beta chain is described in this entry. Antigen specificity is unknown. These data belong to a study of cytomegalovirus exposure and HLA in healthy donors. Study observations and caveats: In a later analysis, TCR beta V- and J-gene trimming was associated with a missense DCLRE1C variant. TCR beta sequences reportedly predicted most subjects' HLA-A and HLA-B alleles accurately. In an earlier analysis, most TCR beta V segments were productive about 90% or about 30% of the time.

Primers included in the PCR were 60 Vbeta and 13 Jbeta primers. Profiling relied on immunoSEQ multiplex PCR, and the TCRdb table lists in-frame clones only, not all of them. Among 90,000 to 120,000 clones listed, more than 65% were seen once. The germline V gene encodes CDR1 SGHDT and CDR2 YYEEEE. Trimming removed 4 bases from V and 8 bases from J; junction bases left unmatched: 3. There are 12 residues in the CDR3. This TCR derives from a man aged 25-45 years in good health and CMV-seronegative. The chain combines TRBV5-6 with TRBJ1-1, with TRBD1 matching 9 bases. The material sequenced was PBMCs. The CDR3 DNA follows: TGTGCCAGCAGCATCGGGACAGGGGAAGCTTTCTTT. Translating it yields CASSIGTGEAFF.